These T cell receptor beta chains were read from a single sample in a study of a mutant IDH1 vaccine in newly diagnosed glioma. The data were produced by immunoSEQ multiplex PCR, yet TCRdb's version contains in-frame clones alone and is incomplete. The table includes 85,000 to 100,000 clones, around 77% detected once. The source material was PBMCs, sampled from a glioma patient treated with radiotherapy, temozolomide or both. The receptor source for this set is a man aged 35-49 years with glioma. The conserved cysteine and the conserved F or W are not part of the CDR3 here. Where a row states a size, it is once, few, many or the class of an expanded clone; other rows omit it.

J gene: TRBJ2-7; V gene: TRBV7-2; clone size: -; CDR3 protein: ASSLGVGLIYEQY
J gene: TRBJ1-5; V gene: TRBV5-6; clone size: -; CDR3 protein: ASSLGVGDGNQPQH
J gene: TRBJ2-1; V gene: TRBV4-2; clone size: -; CDR3 protein: ASSQVNIGGGSYNEQF
J gene: TRBJ2-1; V gene: TRBV10-1; clone size: few; CDR3 protein: ASSPGQGTVNEQF
J gene: TRBJ2-7; V gene: TRBV6-5; clone size: -; CDR3 protein: ASRQTSAYEQY
J gene: TRBJ2-3; V gene: TRBV16; clone size: -; CDR3 protein: ASSQRGRTGTDTQY
J gene: TRBJ1-4; V gene: TRBV5-6; clone size: -; CDR3 protein: ASSFDAGGDEKLF
J gene: TRBJ1-1; V gene: TRBV5-8; clone size: -; CDR3 protein: ASSLRGLAEAF
J gene: TRBJ1-1; V gene: TRBV25-1; clone size: -; CDR3 protein: ASSQRGGGTEAF
J gene: TRBJ2-4; V gene: TRBV2; clone size: -; CDR3 protein: ASNPTGATKNIQY
J gene: TRBJ1-6; V gene: TRBV5-6; clone size: -; CDR3 protein: ASSFLVLSDRGMRSPLH
J gene: TRBJ2-2; V gene: TRBV28; clone size: once; CDR3 protein: ASSLAGDYTGELF
J gene: TRBJ2-7; V gene: TRBV2; clone size: once; CDR3 protein: ASSVGTGGSYEQY
J gene: TRBJ1-1; V gene: TRBV9; clone size: -; CDR3 protein: ASSSEQGRVTEAF
J gene: TRBJ2-1; V gene: TRBV29-1; clone size: -; CDR3 protein: SGAMGGEQF
J gene: TRBJ2-3; V gene: TRBV18; clone size: -; CDR3 protein: ASSLVAGARTDTQY
J gene: TRBJ1-1; V gene: TRBV29-1; clone size: -; CDR3 protein: SVDYGKITF
J gene: TRBJ2-3; V gene: TRBV30; clone size: -; CDR3 protein: AWSRTNTDTQY
J gene: TRBJ2-4; V gene: TRBV7-9; clone size: -; CDR3 protein: ASSGHRDRIVEAKNIQY
J gene: TRBJ1-5; V gene: TRBV28; clone size: -; CDR3 protein: ASSSPAAADYSNQPQH
J gene: TRBJ2-7; V gene: TRBV19; clone size: -; CDR3 protein: ASSKQGIPYEQY
J gene: TRBJ1-4; V gene: TRBV6-5; clone size: -; CDR3 protein: ASSRTGQGNGKLF
J gene: TRBJ2-7; V gene: TRBV7-2; clone size: -; CDR3 protein: ASSLQGVYEQY
J gene: TRBJ2-1; V gene: TRBV7-2; clone size: -; CDR3 protein: ASSFWTSGGNEQF
J gene: TRBJ2-3; V gene: TRBV9; clone size: -; CDR3 protein: ASSASYGLAGGQTSTDTQY
J gene: TRBJ2-2; V gene: TRBV2; clone size: -; CDR3 protein: ASKAGVTGELF
J gene: TRBJ1-2; V gene: TRBV27; clone size: few; CDR3 protein: ASRSDREDYGYT
J gene: TRBJ1-2; V gene: TRBV5-5; clone size: -; CDR3 protein: ASSWTGSYGYT
J gene: TRBJ2-7; V gene: TRBV5-4; clone size: -; CDR3 protein: ASSFLGTGGYEQY
J gene: TRBJ2-1; V gene: TRBV18; clone size: -; CDR3 protein: ASSPPSQGREQF
J gene: TRBJ2-1; V gene: TRBV7-9; clone size: -; CDR3 protein: ASSIIRQGASNEQF
J gene: TRBJ2-6; V gene: TRBV7-9; clone size: few; CDR3 protein: ASSSPPGQGPGANVLT
J gene: TRBJ2-2; V gene: TRBV9; clone size: few; CDR3 protein: ASSVEVAGELF
J gene: TRBJ1-1; V gene: TRBV30; clone size: -; CDR3 protein: AWRNPLNTEAF
J gene: TRBJ1-5; V gene: TRBV28; clone size: many; CDR3 protein: ASSLGVSNQPQH
J gene: TRBJ1-2; V gene: TRBV10-3; clone size: -; CDR3 protein: AISEDRGGYGYT
J gene: TRBJ2-5; V gene: TRBV5-5; clone size: once; CDR3 protein: ASSLQGSPLETQY
J gene: TRBJ2-5; V gene: TRBV6-7; clone size: -; CDR3 protein: ASSYPLAGGQETQY
J gene: TRBJ1-1; V gene: TRBV7-9; clone size: few; CDR3 protein: ATEEENTEAF
J gene: TRBJ2-7; V gene: TRBV11-3; clone size: -; CDR3 protein: ASSTGQGVGEQY
J gene: TRBJ1-2; V gene: TRBV5-6; clone size: -; CDR3 protein: ASSLDVKPYGYT
J gene: TRBJ2-1; V gene: TRBV27; clone size: -; CDR3 protein: ASSLGGRHNEQF
J gene: TRBJ1-1; V gene: TRBV28; clone size: -; CDR3 protein: ASREGQGGTEAF
J gene: TRBJ2-1; V gene: TRBV4-3; clone size: -; CDR3 protein: ASSQSGDNEQF
J gene: TRBJ2-3; V gene: TRBV25-1; clone size: -; CDR3 protein: ASSELRVSDTQY
J gene: TRBJ2-7; V gene: TRBV5-1; clone size: -; CDR3 protein: ASSLKTVYEQY
J gene: TRBJ1-5; V gene: TRBV7-2; clone size: -; CDR3 protein: ASSLVGGTANQPQH
J gene: TRBJ2-3; V gene: TRBV18; clone size: -; CDR3 protein: ASSPSRALEEDTQY
J gene: TRBJ1-1; V gene: TRBV5-1; clone size: -; CDR3 protein: ASSLRDTEAF
J gene: TRBJ2-4; V gene: TRBV11-1; clone size: few; CDR3 protein: ASSLGVGFAKNIQY
J gene: TRBJ2-1; V gene: TRBV29-1; clone size: -; CDR3 protein: SVVGPSAPWNEQF
J gene: TRBJ2-4; V gene: TRBV4-1; clone size: once; CDR3 protein: ASSSTKHLNIQY
J gene: TRBJ1-4; V gene: TRBV5-1; clone size: -; CDR3 protein: ASSDHGITNEKLF